The T cell receptor (beta chain) described here comes from a study of blood T cell dynamics during melanoma immunotherapy. Sequencing was performed with immunoSEQ multiplex PCR; in TCRdb, only in-frame clones are kept and a portion is missing. The profile covers 12,000 or so clones, with around nine tenths appearing a single time and about 4% taken by the ten largest. A note on this clone: Its antigen is as yet unknown.

This CDR3 has 14 residues. Germline trimming cut 1 base from V and 5 bases from J; bases unmatched to any gene: 2. CDR1 and CDR2 from the germline V gene are GTSNPN and SVGIG (reference sequence). The time point here: week 3, after first cycle of checkpoint inhibitor. Blood was drawn before treatment and at week 3 after checkpoint blockade. Patients with prior systemic cancer treatment, concomitant immunosuppressants, or other active malignancies were excluded. Study-wide results and limits: Disease-control patients' PBMC repertoires became either more clonal or more diverse at W3.

This receptor was obtained from a human donor with melanoma. The sequencing used blood, collected from a patient treated with checkpoint blockade. V and J are TRBV30 and TRBJ2-1; 10 positions match TRBD2. The CDR3 sequence is CAWSDGLADNEQFF. CDR3 in DNA: TGTGCCTGGAGTGACGGACTAGCGGACAATGAGCAGTTCTTC.